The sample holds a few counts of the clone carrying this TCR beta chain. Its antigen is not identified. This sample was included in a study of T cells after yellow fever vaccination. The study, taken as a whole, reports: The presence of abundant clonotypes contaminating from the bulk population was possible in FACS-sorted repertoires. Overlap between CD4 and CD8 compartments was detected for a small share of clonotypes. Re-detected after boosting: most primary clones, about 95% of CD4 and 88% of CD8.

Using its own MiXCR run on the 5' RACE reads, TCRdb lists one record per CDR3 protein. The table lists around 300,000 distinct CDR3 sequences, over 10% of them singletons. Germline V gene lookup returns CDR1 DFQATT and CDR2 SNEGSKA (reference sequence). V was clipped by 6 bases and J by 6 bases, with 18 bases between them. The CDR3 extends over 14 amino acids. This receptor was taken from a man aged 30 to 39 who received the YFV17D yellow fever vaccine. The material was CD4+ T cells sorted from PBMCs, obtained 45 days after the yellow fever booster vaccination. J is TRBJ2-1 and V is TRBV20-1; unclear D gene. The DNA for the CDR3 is TGCAGTGCGCTGGGCCAAGAAACGGCCAATGAGCAGTTCTTC. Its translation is CSALGQETANEQFF.